Below, 12 T cell receptor beta chains from the same sample are listed, as sequenced in a study of blood T cell repertoires in COVID-19. Generated by immunoSEQ multiplex PCR, the TCRdb table keeps only in-frame clones and is missing some. Among fewer than 35,000 clones listed, roughly nine tenths were seen once. Sequencing used peripheral blood. These receptors originate from a woman older than 75 with active or convalescent COVID-19.

CDR3 in DNA: TGTGCCAGCAGCCCTAACACCGGGGAGCTGTTTTTT. This translates into CASSPNTGELFF. This sequence joins TRBV5-4 and TRBJ2-2; D is ambiguous. V was trimmed by 4 bases and J by 2 bases, leaving 3 bases between them. The CDR3 covers 12 residues. Per germline, CDR1 SGHNT and CDR2 YYREEE (reference sequence).

The chain couples TRBV5-1 to TRBJ1-4; D perhaps matches TRBD1 (6 bases). Germline loops: CDR1 SGHRS, CDR2 YFSETQ. Deletions cut 0 bases from V and 5 bases from J, with 11 bases between. The CDR3 extends over 15 amino acids. The CDR3 DNA sequence: TGCGCCAGCAGCTTGGGAGGCCAGGGGAATGAAAAACTGTTTTTT. Translation: CASSLGGQGNEKLFF.

The table lists this clone with a count of one. The chain recombines TRBV2 with TRBJ2-3; 14 bases match TRBD2. Germline CDR1 is SNHLY and CDR2 is FYNNEI. This CDR3 contains 15 residues. Germline trimming cut 9 bases from V and 6 bases from J; bases unmatched to any gene: 8. The CDR3 protein is CARTPGLAGVDTQYF. The CDR3 coding sequence is TGTGCCAGGACACCGGGACTAGCGGGGGTGGATACGCAGTATTTT.

This clone was seen more than once but under ten times. The CDR3 here is CASSLKTGGTEAFF. The CDR3 region has the DNA TGCGCCAGCAGCTTGAAGACAGGGGGGACTGAAGCTTTCTTT. J is TRBJ1-1 and V is TRBV5-1, with 9 bases identical to TRBD1. The CDR3 sequence is 14 residues long. CDR1 and CDR2 (germline): SGHRS, YFSETQ. V shed 1 base, J shed 5 bases, and the junction held 3 bases outside the gene matches. The full variable domain, completed using reference TRBV5-1 and TRBJ1-1, is KAGVTQTPRYLIKTRGQQVTLSCSPISGHRSVSWYQQTPGQGLQFLFEYFSETQRNKGNFPGRFSGRQFSNSRSEMNVSTLELGDSALYLCASSLKTGGTEAFFGQGTRLTVV.

The chain links TRBV28 to TRBJ2-1; D is perhaps TRBD1 (5 bases). Per germline, CDR1 MDHEN and CDR2 SYDVKM. V lost 6 bases and J lost 4, with 10 bases in between. The CDR3 has 13 residues. CDR3 DNA: TGTGCCAGCAGGGGGTCAGGGTACAATGAGCAGTTCTTC. Protein product: CASRGSGYNEQFF.

The chain is built from TRBV6-1 and TRBJ1-3, with D hard to call. The ends were cut back, 0 bases at V and 0 bases at J, with 12 bases in the middle. There are 17 residues in the CDR3. Germline CDR1 reads MNHNS; CDR2 reads SASEGT. CDR3: CASSEAPGVISGNTIYF. The CDR3 DNA reads as TGTGCCAGCAGTGAAGCTCCCGGGGTCATCTCTGGAAACACCATATATTTT.

CDR3 DNA: TGTGCCTGGAGTGTACAAGTTAGCGGGGATCCTACCTACGAGCAGTACTTC. This translates into CAWSVQVSGDPTYEQYF. This chain joins TRBV30 and TRBJ2-7; 8 positions match TRBD2. The ends lost 0 bases at V and 2 bases at J; junction bases unmatched: 12. The CDR3 has 17 amino acids. Germline values: CDR1 GTSNPN, CDR2 SVGIG (reference sequence).

This sequence joins TRBV10-2 and TRBJ2-3, with D unresolved. CDR3 size: 17 residues. The V gene lost 1 base and the J gene lost 0 bases, with 14 bases spanning the gap. Germline CDR1 and CDR2: WSHSY and SAAADI. CDR3 bases: TGCGCCAGCAGTGAGTTAGCAGATCTTACTAGCACAGATACGCAGTATTTT. This encodes CASSELADLTSTDTQYF.

The V gene is TRBV6-5, the J gene TRBJ1-3, with unresolved D. V shed 4 bases and J shed 1 base, with 14 bases lying between them. This CDR3 contains 16 residues. The germline V gene has CDR1 MNHEY and CDR2 SVGAGI. CDR3: CASSSTPAGSGNTIYF. The CDR3, as DNA: TGTGCCAGCAGTTCCACACCGGCAGGATCTGGAAACACCATATATTTT.

The V call is TRBV3-1 (or the pseudogene TRBV3-2), the J call TRBJ2-1; 9 bases match TRBD2. From germline, CDR1 is LGHDT and CDR2 YNNKEL (reference sequence). The CDR3 is made up of 17 amino acids. Losses at the gene ends were 1 base for V and 3 bases for J; bases not matched to a gene: 7. CDR3 residues: CASSQAGSGGLYNEQFF. The CDR3 nucleotides read TGTGCCAGCAGCCAAGCGGGTAGCGGGGGACTCTACAATGAGCAGTTCTTC.

The genes are TRBV5-1 and TRBJ2-3; D is uncertain. Germline V gives CDR1 SGHRS, CDR2 YFSETQ. This CDR3 is built from 12 residues. With 4 bases removed from V and 0 bases from J, the gap between germline ends came to 3 bases. The CDR3 protein is CASSTSTDTQYF. DNA of the CDR3: TGCGCCAGCAGCACTAGCACAGATACGCAGTATTTT.

V usage is TRBV5-8 and J usage is TRBJ2-3, with TRBD2 identical over 10 bases. The V segment lost 0 bases and the J segment 2 bases; nucleotides outside the gene matches: 9. Looked up from germline, CDR1 is SGHTS and CDR2 is YDEGEE. The CDR3 sequence is 18 residues long. For the CDR3, the DNA is TGTGCCAGCAGCTTGGCCGTGAAGCGGGGGGGTATCACAGATACGCAGTATTTT. Translated: CASSLAVKRGGITDTQYF. Combining the CDR3 with reference TRBV5-8 and TRBJ2-3 gives the whole variable domain EAGVTQSPTHLIKTRGQQATLRCSPISGHTSVYWYQQALGLGLQFLLWYDEGEERNRGNFPPRFSGRQFPNYSSELNVNALELEDSALYLCASSLAVKRGGITDTQYFGPGTRLTVL.